The rows below give T cell receptor beta chains drawn from one sample of a study of CD8 T cell repertoires and HIV-1 epitope variants. For these TCRs, the target antigens are not known. Profiled with immunoSEQ multiplex PCR; TCRdb holds only in-frame clones, not every one. The table has around 3,700 clones, 70% to 75% seen once; the top ten hold about 40%. Sequenced input: cultured CD8+ T cells derived from PBMCs. These receptors originate from a male donor with HIV. Both conserved end residues are part of each CDR3. D genes are given only for firm matches. Rows give clone size only sometimes, using once, few, many, or a class for an expanded clone.

V: TRBV29-1; D: TRBD1; J: TRBJ2-2; size: .; CDR3: CSVGAGGYTGELFF; DNA: TGCAGCGTTGGGGCAGGGGGCTACACCGGGGAGCTGTTTTTT
V: TRBV11-2; D: .; J: TRBJ2-3; size: .; CDR3: CASTPWEASNTDTQYF; DNA: TGTGCCAGCACCCCCTGGGAGGCCTCGAACACAGATACGCAGTATTTT
V: TRBV19; D: .; J: TRBJ1-1; size: .; CDR3: CASSFGEGNTEAFF; DNA: TGTGCCAGTAGTTTCGGGGAAGGGAACACTGAAGCTTTCTTT
V: TRBV4-1; D: .; J: TRBJ2-7; size: .; CDR3: CASSQAKYSYEQYF; DNA: TGCGCCAGCAGCCAAGCAAAGTACTCCTACGAGCAGTACTTC
V: TRBV28; D: TRBD2; J: TRBJ2-1; size: .; CDR3: CASSFRVAGSEQFF; DNA: TGTGCCAGCAGTTTTAGGGTAGCGGGGAGTGAGCAGTTCTTC
V: TRBV19; D: TRBD1; J: TRBJ1-4; size: .; CDR3: CASTLGQGARLGEKLFF; DNA: TGTGCCAGTACCCTCGGACAGGGGGCGCGTCTAGGTGAAAAACTGTTTTTT
V: TRBV7-2; D: .; J: TRBJ2-7; size: .; CDR3: CASSLVRQTYEQYF; DNA: TGTGCCAGCAGCTTAGTCCGCCAGACCTACGAGCAGTACTTC
V: TRBV5-5; D: .; J: TRBJ2-3; size: .; CDR3: CASSLWGPTDTQYF; DNA: TGTGCCAGCAGCTTATGGGGACCCACAGATACGCAGTATTTT
V: TRBV29-1; D: TRBD1; J: TRBJ2-1; size: .; CDR3: CSVEWYWTGESNEQFF; DNA: TGCAGCGTTGAATGGTATTGGACAGGGGAGTCCAATGAGCAGTTCTTC
V: TRBV4-3; D: .; J: TRBJ2-5; size: .; CDR3: CASSQGLRSQETQYF; DNA: TGCGCCAGCAGCCAAGGGCTGAGGAGCCAAGAGACCCAGTACTTC
V: TRBV9; D: TRBD1; J: TRBJ1-6; size: .; CDR3: CASSVEGTGGNSPLHF; DNA: TGTGCCAGCAGCGTAGAAGGGACAGGGGGTAATTCACCCCTCCACTTT
V: TRBV5-6; D: .; J: TRBJ1-2; size: large; CDR3: CASSPWPVELDYGYTF; DNA: TGTGCCAGCAGCCCTTGGCCGGTAGAATTGGACTATGGCTACACCTTC
V: TRBV5-6; D: .; J: TRBJ2-7; size: .; CDR3: CASSLQGISYEQYF; DNA: TGTGCCAGCAGCCTACAGGGAATCTCCTACGAGCAGTACTTC
V: TRBV28; D: .; J: TRBJ2-1; size: .; CDR3: CASSTGQVSYNEQFF; DNA: TGTGCCAGCAGTACCGGCCAGGTGTCCTACAATGAGCAGTTCTTC
V: TRBV7-9; D: .; J: TRBJ2-3; size: .; CDR3: CASSLVDTQYF; DNA: TGTGCCAGCAGCTTAGTAGATACGCAGTATTTT
V: TRBV7-9; D: .; J: TRBJ1-2; size: .; CDR3: CASSPTGSYGYTF; DNA: TGTGCCAGCAGCCCGACAGGTAGCTATGGCTACACCTTC
V: TRBV5-4; D: .; J: TRBJ2-7; size: .; CDR3: CASSLNRREQYF; DNA: TGTGCCAGCAGCTTGAACAGGAGGGAGCAGTACTTC
V: TRBV5-5; D: TRBD1; J: TRBJ2-3; size: .; CDR3: CASSLLPGQGAESTDTQYF; DNA: TGTGCCAGCAGTCTTCTTCCCGGTCAGGGGGCGGAAAGCACAGATACGCAGTATTTT
V: TRBV5-4; D: TRBD1; J: TRBJ2-1; size: .; CDR3: CASSLVVGGTGNEQFF; DNA: TGTGCCAGCAGCTTGGTTGTTGGCGGGACAGGCAATGAGCAGTTCTTC
V: TRBV28; D: .; J: TRBJ2-7; size: .; CDR3: CASLGTLSYEQYF; DNA: TGTGCCAGCCTTGGGACCCTCTCCTACGAGCAGTACTTC
V: TRBV6-6; D: .; J: TRBJ2-7; size: few; CDR3: CASSPGDYEQYF; DNA: TGTGCCAGCAGTCCAGGGGACTACGAGCAGTACTTC
V: TRBV19; D: TRBD2; J: TRBJ2-7; size: .; CDR3: CASSMGVAGEEQYF; DNA: TGTGCCAGTAGTATGGGGGTAGCGGGAGAAGAGCAGTACTTC
V: TRBV19; D: .; J: TRBJ2-7; size: .; CDR3: CASSSSTGVRVYEQYF; DNA: TGTGCCAGTAGTTCTTCAACGGGAGTACGTGTATACGAGCAGTACTTC
V: TRBV6-1; D: .; J: TRBJ2-7; size: once; CDR3: CASSGDERISYEQYF; DNA: TGTGCCAGCAGTGGAGACGAGCGTATCTCCTACGAGCAGTACTTC
V: TRBV28; D: .; J: TRBJ2-3; size: once; CDR3: CASSLGGGGADTQYF; DNA: TGTGCCAGCAGTTTGGGAGGGGGAGGGGCAGATACGCAGTATTTT
V: TRBV4-3; D: .; J: TRBJ1-3; size: few; CDR3: CASSQEWGDSGNTIYF; DNA: TGCGCCAGCAGCCAAGAATGGGGGGACTCTGGAAACACCATATATTTT
V: TRBV10-1; D: .; J: TRBJ1-5; size: few; CDR3: CASSDLGQPQHF; DNA: TGCGCCAGCAGTGATCTGGGTCAGCCCCAGCATTTT
V: TRBV7-9; D: .; J: TRBJ1-5; size: .; CDR3: CASSLGTDQPQHF; DNA: TGTGCCAGCAGCTTAGGTACAGATCAGCCCCAGCATTTT
V: TRBV28; D: .; J: TRBJ2-5; size: .; CDR3: CASSWRSGETQYF; DNA: TGTGCCAGCAGTTGGCGCTCGGGCGAGACCCAGTACTTC
V: TRBV5-1; D: .; J: TRBJ1-1; size: few; CDR3: CASSLNREALEAFF; DNA: TGCGCCAGCAGCTTGAACAGGGAGGCCCTTGAAGCTTTCTTT
V: TRBV13; D: .; J: TRBJ2-2; size: few; CDR3: CASRGLYTGELFF; DNA: TGTGCCAGCAGAGGGCTTTATACCGGGGAGCTGTTTTTT
V: TRBV27; D: .; J: TRBJ2-7; size: .; CDR3: CASSLRAGEQYF; DNA: TGTGCCAGCAGCTTACGAGCGGGCGAGCAGTACTTC
V: TRBV5-1; D: .; J: TRBJ2-1; size: once; CDR3: CASSLASPVRGDEQFF; DNA: TGCGCCAGCAGCTTGGCCTCCCCCGTCCGTGGCGATGAGCAGTTCTTC
V: TRBV4-3; D: .; J: TRBJ1-4; size: .; CDR3: CASSSFEAGNEKLFF; DNA: TGCGCCAGCAGTTCCTTCGAGGCTGGTAATGAAAAACTGTTTTTT
V: TRBV15; D: .; J: TRBJ2-5; size: .; CDR3: CATSRDLQGREETQYF; DNA: TGTGCCACCAGCAGAGATCTACAGGGGAGGGAAGAGACCCAGTACTTC
V: TRBV7-9; D: .; J: TRBJ2-5; size: .; CDR3: CASSLLQQETQYF; DNA: TGTGCCAGCAGCCTACTCCAGCAAGAGACCCAGTACTTC
V: TRBV29-1; D: .; J: TRBJ2-6; size: once; CDR3: CSVELGSGANVLTF; DNA: TGCAGCGTTGAATTGGGTTCTGGGGCCAACGTCCTGACTTTC
V: TRBV30; D: TRBD1; J: TRBJ1-5; size: .; CDR3: CAWSVRGLQPQHF; DNA: TGTGCCTGGAGTGTTAGGGGGCTTCAGCCCCAGCATTTT
V: TRBV5-6; D: .; J: TRBJ1-1; size: .; CDR3: CASSLVEEGTEAFF; DNA: TGTGCCAGCAGCTTGGTGGAGGAGGGCACTGAAGCTTTCTTT
V: TRBV7-9; D: .; J: TRBJ2-5; size: .; CDR3: CASSSQIDLIEETQYF; DNA: TGTGCCAGCAGCTCTCAGATCGACCTAATAGAGGAGACCCAGTACTTC
V: TRBV11-2; D: TRBD2; J: TRBJ2-5; size: .; CDR3: CASSSPSGGTETQYF; DNA: TGTGCCAGCAGCTCGCCAAGCGGGGGGACAGAGACCCAGTACTTC
V: TRBV4-3; D: .; J: TRBJ2-3; size: .; CDR3: CASSQDRVGDTQYF; DNA: TGCGCCAGCAGCCAAGATCGGGTGGGAGATACGCAGTATTTT
V: TRBV4-3; D: .; J: TRBJ2-3; size: .; CDR3: CASSQGPGEGTDTQYF; DNA: TGCGCCAGCAGCCAAGGCCCCGGGGAGGGCACAGATACGCAGTATTTT
V: TRBV28; D: .; J: TRBJ2-7; size: .; CDR3: CASSFSGRGNEQYF; DNA: TGTGCCAGCAGTTTCAGTGGCAGGGGAAACGAGCAGTACTTC
V: TRBV28; D: .; J: TRBJ1-3; size: .; CDR3: CASRPGHFSNTIYF; DNA: TGTGCCAGCAGGCCCGGACATTTTTCAAACACCATATATTTT
V: TRBV28; D: TRBD1; J: TRBJ2-5; size: .; CDR3: CASSLWGQSQETQYF; DNA: TGTGCCAGCAGTTTATGGGGACAGTCCCAAGAGACCCAGTACTTC
V: TRBV5-1; D: .; J: TRBJ2-5; size: .; CDR3: CASSPRQAKETQYF; DNA: TGCGCCAGCAGCCCCCGACAGGCCAAAGAGACCCAGTACTTC
V: TRBV11-2; D: .; J: TRBJ2-7; size: .; CDR3: CASSLGPRAPYEQYF; DNA: TGTGCCAGCAGCTTAGGTCCCAGGGCCCCCTACGAGCAGTACTTC
V: TRBV5-6; D: .; J: TRBJ2-3; size: few; CDR3: CASSKTATDTQYF; DNA: TGTGCCAGCAGCAAGACAGCCACAGATACGCAGTATTTT
V: TRBV18; D: .; J: TRBJ1-4; size: .; CDR3: CASSPLAGPEEKLFF; DNA: TGTGCCAGCTCACCACTCGCCGGACCCGAAGAAAAACTGTTTTTT
V: TRBV11-1; D: .; J: TRBJ2-6; size: .; CDR3: CASGITGANVLTF; DNA: TGTGCCAGCGGAATTACTGGGGCCAACGTCCTGACTTTC
V: TRBV5-1; D: .; J: TRBJ2-7; size: .; CDR3: CASSLQGTGQYF; DNA: TGCGCCAGCAGCTTACAGGGTACGGGGCAGTACTTC
V: TRBV7-6; D: TRBD1; J: TRBJ1-1; size: .; CDR3: CASSLTWTGKDTEAFF; DNA: TGTGCCAGCAGCTTAACCTGGACAGGGAAGGACACTGAAGCTTTCTTT